A single sample is the source of the 17 T cell receptor beta chains below, sequenced in a study of cytomegalovirus exposure and HLA in healthy donors. The study ran its PCR with 60 Vbeta and 13 Jbeta primers. Clones were sequenced by immunoSEQ multiplex PCR, and TCRdb holds only the in-frame ones, with some missing. Here the sample spans around 150,000 clones, approximately 72% being singletons. Sequenced sample: PBMCs. These receptors were collected from a middle-aged man in good health and CMV-seronegative.

This sequence joins TRBV15 and TRBJ2-7, with 9 bases lining up with TRBD1. V lost 0 bases, J lost 10 bases, and 10 bases stayed unmatched. CDR1 and CDR2 from the germline V gene are LNHNV and YYDKDF (reference sequence). The CDR3 runs to 15 residues. This CDR3 reads CATSREGPGTGIQYF. The CDR3, as DNA: TGTGCCACCAGCAGAGAAGGCCCCGGGACAGGGATCCAGTACTTC.

This sequence joins TRBV5-1 and TRBJ1-6; 7 positions match TRBD1. This CDR3 is 15 amino acids long. CDR1 is SGHRS and CDR2 is YFSETQ in the germline V gene. The V segment lost 8 bases and the J segment 7 bases; nucleotides outside the gene matches: 12. The DNA of the CDR3 is TGCGCCAGTGCCGTCGAGACAGGGTCGAATTCACCCCTCCACTTT. Translation: CASAVETGSNSPLHF.

This clone was observed a handful of times. The rearrangement links TRBV5-1 to TRBJ2-2, with D tentatively TRBD1 (5 bases). The CDR3 spans 15 residues. The V and J ends lost 0 bases and 1 base respectively, with 7 bases between them. Germline V lookup: CDR1 SGHRS, CDR2 YFSETQ. The CDR3 spells CASSLDRGNTGELFF. The DNA of the CDR3 is TGCGCCAGCAGCTTGGATAGGGGGAACACCGGGGAGCTGTTTTTT.

The V and J genes are TRBV2 and TRBJ2-2; 7 bases line up with TRBD1. The length of the CDR3 is 14 residues. V trimming: 4 bases; J trimming: 1 base; junction bases outside the gene matches: 0. The germline V gene encodes CDR1 SNHLY and CDR2 FYNNEI. As DNA, the CDR3 is TGTGCCAGCAGTGGGACAGGGAACACCGGGGAGCTGTTTTTT. It specifies CASSGTGNTGELFF. The complete variable domain, with remaining parts taken from reference TRBV2 and TRBJ2-2, reads EPEVTQTPSHQVTQMGQEVILRCVPISNHLYFYWYRQILGQKVEFLVSFYNNEISEKSEIFDDQFSVERPDGSNFTLKIRSTKLEDSAMYFCASSGTGNTGELFFGEGSRLTVL.

CDR3 sequence (DNA): TGTGCCAGCAGTGAAACGGGGGGCGATTCACCCCTCCACTTT. Encoded protein: CASSETGGDSPLHF. V gene TRBV6-1 combines with J gene TRBJ1-6; perhaps TRBD1 as D (6 bases). In germline, CDR1 is MNHNS, CDR2 SASEGT. Deletions cut 2 bases from V and 8 bases from J, with 10 bases between. The CDR3 consists of 14 residues.

V usage is TRBV7-9 and J usage is TRBJ2-2; D is ambiguous. The CDR3 loop spans 12 amino acids. Deletions cut 6 bases from V and 4 bases from J, with 6 bases between. Germline CDR1 reads SEHNR; CDR2 reads FQNEAQ (reference sequence). CDR3 residues: CASSYGTGELFF. The CDR3 coding sequence is TGTGCCAGCAGTTACGGCACCGGGGAGCTGTTTTTT. The entire variable domain, with the rest obtained from reference TRBV7-9 and TRBJ2-2, is as follows: DTGVSQNPRHKITKRGQNVTFRCDPISEHNRLYWYRQTLGQGPEFLTYFQNEAQLEKSRLLSDRFSAERPKGSFSTLEIQRTEQGDSAMYLCASSYGTGELFFGEGSRLTVL.

This clone was seen just once. At the DNA level, this CDR3 is encoded by other sequences in the same sample as well. The J gene is TRBJ1-1, the V gene TRBV7-2; weak D call: TRBD1 (5 bases). Germline values: CDR1 SGHTA, CDR2 FQGNSA. The CDR3 runs 13 residues. Trimming left V 4 bases short and J 2 bases short, with 8 bases between. CDR3 nucleotides: TGTGCCAGCAGCTCCCAGGGTAACACTGAAGCTTTCTTT. As protein: CASSSQGNTEAFF.

The chain has TRBV5-1 and TRBJ2-3; a possible D gene is TRBD2 (5 bases). CDR1 and CDR2 (germline): SGHRS, YFSETQ. CDR3 length equals 15 residues. The V end was cut by 0 bases, the J end by 1 base, with 9 bases between. The CDR3 sequence: CASSLESRGTDTQYF. The DNA of the CDR3 is TGCGCCAGCAGCTTGGAGTCGAGGGGCACAGATACGCAGTATTTT. The complete variable domain, with remaining parts taken from reference TRBV5-1 and TRBJ2-3, reads KAGVTQTPRYLIKTRGQQVTLSCSPISGHRSVSWYQQTPGQGLQFLFEYFSETQRNKGNFPGRFSGRQFSNSRSEMNVSTLELGDSALYLCASSLESRGTDTQYFGPGTRLTVL.

The CDR3 spells CASSYVAGWSGNTIYF. CDR3 in DNA: TGTGCCAGCAGTTACGTTGCAGGGTGGTCTGGAAACACCATATATTTT. This chain links TRBV6-5 with TRBJ1-3; D perhaps matches TRBD1 (5 bases). Per the germline V gene, CDR1 is MNHEY and CDR2 is SVGAGI. V was pared by 2 bases and J by 1 base, with 12 bases between. CDR3 length equals 16 residues.

Relative to its sample, this clone is medium-sized (0.01 to 0.1%). The rearrangement uses TRBV6-4 and TRBJ2-3, with TRBD2 identical over 16 bases. The V segment lost 2 bases and the J segment 4 bases; nucleotides outside the gene matches: 0. There are 16 residues in the CDR3. Germline lookup yields CDR1 MRHNA and CDR2 SNTAGT. CDR3 sequence reads: CASSDGTSGGADTQYF. The CDR3 DNA sequence: TGTGCCAGCAGTGACGGGACTAGCGGGGGGGCAGATACGCAGTATTTT.

V is TRBV29-1 and J is TRBJ1-1; 8 nucleotides align to TRBD1. V was clipped by 7 bases and J by 0 bases; unmatched bases: 4. CDR1 and CDR2 from the germline V gene are SQVTM and ANQGSEA. This CDR3 contains 13 residues. CDR3 protein: CSGRQGMNTEAFF. The CDR3 DNA reads TGCAGCGGACGACAGGGGATGAACACTGAAGCTTTCTTT.

The chain is built from TRBV5-1 and TRBJ1-2; 7 bases fit TRBD1. Germline V gene lookup returns CDR1 SGHRS and CDR2 YFSETQ. V gave up 4 bases and J gave up 4 bases; unmatched junction bases: 7. This CDR3 has 14 amino acids. For the CDR3, the DNA is TGCGCCAGCAGCGAGACAGGGCAGGGCTATGGCTACACCTTC. The encoded protein is CASSETGQGYGYTF.

This clone was observed once. The chain couples TRBV19 to TRBJ1-5, with a tentative D call TRBD1 (6 bases). CDR3 length equals 17 residues. Germline assignment: CDR1 LNHDA and CDR2 SQIVND (reference sequence). Trimming took 2 bases from V and 2 from J, leaving 16 bases between them. CDR3 nucleotide sequence: TGTGCCAGTAGTATAAATAGGGTACAGGGTGGCAATCAGCCCCAGCATTTT. Amino acids: CASSINRVQGGNQPQHF.

There are a few counts of this clone. The chain has TRBV25-1 and TRBJ2-1; 9 bases map to TRBD1. Losses at the gene ends were 5 bases for V and 1 base for J; bases not matched to a gene: 3. The CDR3 loop spans 15 amino acids. From germline, CDR1 is MGHDK and CDR2 SYGVNS. The CDR3 loop reads CASSRGTGSYNEQFF. The CDR3 bases are TGTGCCAGCAGTCGCGGGACAGGGTCCTACAATGAGCAGTTCTTC.

This sequence joins TRBV28 and TRBJ1-1; D gene uncertain. V was shortened by 8 bases and J by 0 bases, with 10 bases between the two germline ends. CDR1 is MDHEN, CDR2 SYDVKM, per germline. The CDR3 contains 13 residues. CDR3 sequence: CASESELNTEAFF. DNA of the CDR3: TGTGCCAGCGAGAGCGAGTTGAACACTGAAGCTTTCTTT.

This chain connects TRBV2 to TRBJ2-7, with D possibly matching TRBD1 (6 bases). Trimming left V 5 bases short and J 7 bases short, with 18 bases between. Germline V lookup: CDR1 SNHLY, CDR2 FYNNEI. The CDR3 consists of 14 residues. The CDR3: CASSKGRGAEEQYF. The CDR3 DNA is TGTGCCAGCAGTAAGGGCAGGGGTGCGGAGGAGCAGTACTTC.

The rearrangement uses TRBV11-2 and TRBJ1-1; no definite D call. This CDR3 has 13 residues. Trimming left V 4 bases short and J 1 base short, with 7 bases between. Germline V gene lookup returns CDR1 SGHAT and CDR2 FQNNGV. CDR3 sequence reads: CASSSGANTEAFF. In DNA form, the CDR3 reads TGTGCCAGCAGCTCCGGAGCGAACACTGAAGCTTTCTTT.